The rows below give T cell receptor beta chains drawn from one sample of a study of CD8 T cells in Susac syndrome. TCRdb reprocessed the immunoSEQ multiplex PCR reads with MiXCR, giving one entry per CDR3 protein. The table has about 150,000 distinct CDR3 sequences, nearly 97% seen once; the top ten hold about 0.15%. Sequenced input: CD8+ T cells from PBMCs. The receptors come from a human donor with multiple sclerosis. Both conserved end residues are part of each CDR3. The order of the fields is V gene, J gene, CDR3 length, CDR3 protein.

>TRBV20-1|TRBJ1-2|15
CSAIAWAPTNYGYTF
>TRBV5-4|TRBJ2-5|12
CASQGARETQYF
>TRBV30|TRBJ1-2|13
CAWSEGLSYGYTF
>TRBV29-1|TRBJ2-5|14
CSVVDFTVQETQYF
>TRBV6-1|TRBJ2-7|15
CASSLTLDLYYEQYF
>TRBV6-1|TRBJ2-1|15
CASSDGLASGYEQFF
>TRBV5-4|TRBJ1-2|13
CASSLEGGEGYTF
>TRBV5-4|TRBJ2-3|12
CASGHIGDTQYF
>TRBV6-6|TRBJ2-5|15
CASSYSPGQGETQYF
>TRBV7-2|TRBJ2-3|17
CASSPASGNPSTDTQYF
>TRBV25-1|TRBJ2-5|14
CASSETRLQETQYF
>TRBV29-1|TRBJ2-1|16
CSVYFDRLSSYNEQFF
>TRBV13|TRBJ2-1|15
CASSSGQGAAGEQFF
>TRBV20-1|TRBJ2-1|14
CSARDRRTSNEQFF
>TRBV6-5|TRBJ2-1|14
CASRREGFYNEQFF
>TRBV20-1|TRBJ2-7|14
CSARETASSYEQYF
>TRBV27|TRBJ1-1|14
CASLAQAGGTEAFF
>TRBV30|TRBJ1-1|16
CAWSVGGGLLNTEAFF
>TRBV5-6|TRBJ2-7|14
CASSLDRFWGEQYF
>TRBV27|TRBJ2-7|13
CASCQGPTYEQYF
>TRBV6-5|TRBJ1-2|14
CASSYGQLNYGYTF
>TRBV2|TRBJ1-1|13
CASSESVNTEAFF
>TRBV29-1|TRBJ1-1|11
CSVGTGLGAFF
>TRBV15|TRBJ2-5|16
CATSRASGGATETQYF
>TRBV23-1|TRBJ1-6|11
CASSPLIGLRF
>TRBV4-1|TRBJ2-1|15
CASSQDSGGAVEQFF
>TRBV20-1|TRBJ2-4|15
CSGATGGRGKNIQYF
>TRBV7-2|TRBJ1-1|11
CASSSRTEAFF
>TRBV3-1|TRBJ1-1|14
CASSPPSGNTEAFF
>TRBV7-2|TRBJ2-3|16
CASSLVSGGPTDTQYF
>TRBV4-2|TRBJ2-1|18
CASSQDAGPTLSYNEQFF
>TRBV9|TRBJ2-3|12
CASSGATDTQYF
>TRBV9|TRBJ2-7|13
CASSGDRVEEQYF
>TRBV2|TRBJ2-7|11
CATLDSYEQYF
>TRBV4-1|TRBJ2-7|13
CASSHTLGREQYF
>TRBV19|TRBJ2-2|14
CASSIGGRPGELFF
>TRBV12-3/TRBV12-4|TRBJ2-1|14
CASSLLPSGDEQFF
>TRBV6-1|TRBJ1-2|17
CASTPRPRTPDPQGYTF
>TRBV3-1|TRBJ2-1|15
CASSQEGLSYNEQFF
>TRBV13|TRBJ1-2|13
CASSLGGPRGYTF
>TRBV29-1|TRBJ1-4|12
CSFQRSNEKLFF
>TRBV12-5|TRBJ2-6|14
CASGTGAGANVLTF
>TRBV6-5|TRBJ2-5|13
CASSYSSVETQYF
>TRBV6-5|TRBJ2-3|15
CASSYGAGMLDTQYF
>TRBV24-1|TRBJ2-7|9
CATSDEQYF
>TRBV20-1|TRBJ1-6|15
CSAPTPGDGTSPLHF
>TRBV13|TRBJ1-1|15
CASSSGQGRNTEAFF
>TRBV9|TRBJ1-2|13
CASTLDGNYGYTF
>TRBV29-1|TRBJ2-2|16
CSVEDEGDRDTGELFF
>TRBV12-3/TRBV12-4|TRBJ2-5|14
CASSPGAVQETQYF
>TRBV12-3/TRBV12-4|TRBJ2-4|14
CASTRTGNKNIQYF
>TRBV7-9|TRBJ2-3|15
CASSLGLLATDTQYF
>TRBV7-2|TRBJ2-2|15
CASSPGPTNTGELFF
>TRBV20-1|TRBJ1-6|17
CSASDLLQSSYNSPLHF